The 17 T cell receptor beta chains below all came from one sample that was sequenced in a study of T cell responses to AZD1222 COVID-19 vaccine. The table came from immunoSEQ multiplex PCR; TCRdb's copy has only in-frame clones and leaves some out. The sample records 130,000 or so clones, 80% to 95% being singletons. The sample in question was peripheral blood, obtained 28 days after the second AZD1222 dose. These receptors originate from an adult who received the AZD1222 COVID-19 vaccine.

The V gene is TRBV19, the J gene TRBJ1-4; maybe TRBD1 (6 bases). The CDR3 contains 15 residues. V lost 2 bases, J lost 7 bases, and 14 bases lay in between. Germline V gene data show CDR1 as LNHDA and CDR2 as SQIVND (reference sequence). The CDR3 DNA sequence: TGTGCCAGTAGTATAAGGCCAGGGGAGGGTGAAAAACTGTTTTTT. Translation: CASSIRPGEGEKLFF.

This chain connects TRBV6-5 to TRBJ2-1; 15 bases map to TRBD2. The ends lost 4 bases at V and 2 bases at J; junction bases unmatched: 0. The CDR3 contains 16 residues. The germline CDR1 and CDR2 sequences are MNHEY and SVGAGI. The CDR3 nucleotides are TGTGCCAGCAGTTGGACTAGCGGGAGGGCCTACAATGAGCAGTTCTTC. Translating gives CASSWTSGRAYNEQFF.

The chain carries TRBV11-2 and TRBJ1-1; D ambiguous. V lost 5 bases to trimming and J lost 0 bases, with 7 bases between them. Per germline, CDR1 SGHAT and CDR2 FQNNGV. The CDR3 sequence is 13 residues long. CDR3 region: CASSESLNTEAFF. DNA for the CDR3: TGTGCCAGCAGCGAGTCACTGAACACTGAAGCTTTCTTT. Filled out from reference TRBV11-2 and TRBJ1-1, the complete variable domain reads EAGVAQSPRYKIIEKRQSVAFWCNPISGHATLYWYQQILGQGPKLLIQFQNNGVVDDSQLPKDRFSAERLKGVDSTLKIQPAKLEDSAVYLCASSESLNTEAFFGQGTRLTVV.

The chain has TRBV30 and TRBJ2-3, with TRBD2 matching 15 bases. Germline CDR1 reads GTSNPN; CDR2 reads SVGIG (reference sequence). With V trimmed by 8 bases and J by 6 bases, 6 bases remained unmatched. There are 14 residues in the CDR3. Here the CDR3 DNA reads TGTGCCCGGACTAGCGGGGGGGTCACCGATACGCAGTATTTT. It is translated as CARTSGGVTDTQYF.

This rearrangement joins TRBV29-1 to TRBJ2-3; tentatively, D is TRBD2 (5 bases). Germline CDR1 is SQVTM and CDR2 is ANQGSEA. The CDR3 has 12 amino acids. V lost 4 bases to trimming and J lost 2 bases, with 7 bases between them. In DNA form, the CDR3 reads TGCAGCGTTGGCCGGGACACAGATACGCAGTATTTT. Translation: CSVGRDTDTQYF.

The chain carries TRBV29-1 and TRBJ2-3; 8 bases map to TRBD2. V lost 4 bases to trimming and J lost 3 bases; unmatched junction nucleotides: 6. Germline V gene data show CDR1 as SQVTM and CDR2 as ANQGSEA. This CDR3 comprises 14 residues. CDR3 protein: CSVVPAGVTDTQYF. The CDR3 region has the DNA TGCAGCGTTGTCCCAGCGGGGGTTACAGATACGCAGTATTTT.

The rearrangement links TRBV10-1 to TRBJ2-5, with 9 bases aligning to TRBD1. CDR3 length equals 14 residues. The germline V gene encodes CDR1 WNHNN and CDR2 SYGVQD (reference sequence). Unmatched junction bases numbered 7, after V lost 6 bases and J lost 5 bases. In DNA form, the CDR3 reads TGCGCCAGCAGCGGGACAGGGACGGGGGAGACCCAGTACTTC. Amino acid sequence: CASSGTGTGETQYF.

This clone showed up many times. The same CDR3 is also encoded by other DNA sequences in this sample. The chain is built from TRBV5-8 and TRBJ1-1; D is perhaps TRBD1 (6 bases). Looked up from germline, CDR1 is SGHTS and CDR2 is YDEGEE. V lost 4 bases and J lost 0, with 13 bases in between. This CDR3 is built from 15 residues. The CDR3 coding sequence is TGTGCCAGCAGCCCCCGGTGGGGGCTGAACACTGAAGCTTTCTTT. Residues: CASSPRWGLNTEAFF.

The chain links TRBV28 to TRBJ1-3; D gene uncertain. The CDR3 totals 14 residues. The germline V gene encodes CDR1 MDHEN and CDR2 SYDVKM. V was trimmed by 2 bases and J by 2 bases, leaving 7 bases between them. For the CDR3, the DNA is TGTGCCAGCAGTTTAGCCGGAGCTGGAAACACCATATATTTT. Its translation is CASSLAGAGNTIYF.

The chain employs TRBV3-1 (or the pseudogene TRBV3-2) and TRBJ1-2, with D unclear. The germline CDR1 and CDR2 sequences are LGHDT and YNNKEL (reference sequence). The CDR3 extends over 17 amino acids. V gave up 1 base and J gave up 3 bases, with 18 bases separating them. DNA for the CDR3: TGTGCCAGCAGCCAAGCAGAACCTCTACAGAAAGACTATGGCTACACCTTC. This sequence encodes CASSQAEPLQKDYGYTF.

The chain couples TRBV7-9 to TRBJ1-2; tentative D call: TRBD1 (5 bases). Deletions cut 6 bases from V and 8 bases from J, with 16 bases between. CDR3 length equals 13 residues. The germline V gene has CDR1 SEHNR and CDR2 FQNEAQ (reference sequence). The CDR3 is CASRRGSGEGYTF. The CDR3 DNA reads TGTGCCAGCAGACGGGGGTCGGGGGAAGGCTACACCTTC. The variable domain in full, completed from reference TRBV7-9 and TRBJ1-2, reads DTGVSQNPRHKITKRGQNVTFRCDPISEHNRLYWYRQTLGQGPEFLTYFQNEAQLEKSRLLSDRFSAERPKGSFSTLEIQRTEQGDSAMYLCASRRGSGEGYTFGSGTRLTVV.

With respect to this clone: The sample has other DNA sequences that encode this CDR3 too. The chain recombines TRBV9 with TRBJ1-5; the match to TRBD1 covers 8 bases. With V trimmed by 3 bases and J by 4 bases, 3 bases remained unmatched. Per the germline V gene, CDR1 is SGDLS and CDR2 is YYNGEE. The length of the CDR3 is 14 residues. The CDR3 DNA reads TGTGCCAGCAGCGCGACAGGGGATAATCAGCCCCAGCATTTT. Amino acids: CASSATGDNQPQHF.

The V gene is TRBV11-1, the J gene TRBJ2-7, with TRBD2 identical over 10 bases. This CDR3 contains 13 residues. Per germline, CDR1 SGHAT and CDR2 FQDESV (reference sequence). J was trimmed by 7 bases and V by 5 bases; bases with no gene match: 5. The CDR3 sequence: CASSIEREGEQYV. CDR3 nucleotides: TGTGCCAGCAGCATAGAGCGGGAGGGTGAGCAGTACGTC.

This rearrangement joins TRBV6-5 to TRBJ1-2; D gene uncertain. Trimming took off 7 bases at V and 8 bases at J, with 17 bases between the two ends. Germline values: CDR1 MNHEY, CDR2 SVGAGI. This CDR3 spans 13 amino acids. The CDR3 is CASTQTATGGYTF. CDR3 nucleotides: TGTGCCAGCACCCAGACCGCAACGGGAGGCTACACCTTC.

The V call is TRBV6-5, the J call TRBJ1-2; possibly TRBD1 for D (5 bases). Germline-derived CDR1 and CDR2 are MNHEY and SVGAGI. V lost 2 bases and J 0 bases, leaving 7 bases between the germline ends. This CDR3 is built from 14 residues. The CDR3 sequence: CASSYQGSNYGYTF. The DNA for the CDR3 is TGTGCCAGCAGTTACCAGGGTTCTAACTATGGCTACACCTTC.

V usage is TRBV18 and J usage is TRBJ1-5; D not resolved. Trimming took off 6 bases at V and 3 bases at J, with 15 bases between the two ends. Germline values: CDR1 KGHSH, CDR2 LQKENI. This CDR3 spans 15 amino acids. DNA for the CDR3: TGTGCCAGCTCCCAAAGAGGGATAGCCAATCAGCCCCAGCATTTT. Translating gives CASSQRGIANQPQHF.

This clone was recorded once. The chain links TRBV29-1 to TRBJ2-3, with TRBD2 matching 7 bases. The CDR3 is 14 amino acids. CDR1 and CDR2 (germline): SQVTM, ANQGSEA. With 8 bases clipped from V and 2 bases from J, the junction kept 10 bases outside the gene matches. CDR3 sequence (DNA): TGCAGCTCCTCCCGGGGGGAAACCACAGATACGCAGTATTTT. Amino acids: CSSSRGETTDTQYF.